Below, one T cell receptor (beta chain) is given with its context. The ends were cut back, 7 bases at V and 5 bases at J, with 14 bases in the middle. This CDR3 region has 14 residues. Germline V gives CDR1 LNHDA, CDR2 SQIVND (reference sequence). The source of the sample is a study of blood T cell repertoires in COVID-19. About the research overall: T cells, B-cell-depleted T cells, or PBMCs provided the cDNA or gDNA that served as material.

In the authors' workflow: Amplification of reference gene primers was used by the study to estimate nucleated cell counts. Clones were read by immunoSEQ multiplex PCR, and TCRdb kept only the in-frame ones, dropping some. V, J and clone size are those of that table, while D and trimming were read from the DNA. The repertoire holds roughly 460,000 clones, with 80% to 90% as singletons. The clonotype originates from a man aged 18-30 years with COVID-19, enrolled during active disease. The sample consisted of peripheral blood. The rearrangement links TRBV19 to TRBJ2-2, with D possibly matching TRBD1 (5 bases). The CDR3 DNA sequence: TGTGCCAGTAATAGGAGACAGAGAACCGGGGAGCTGTTTTTT. Residues: CASNRRQRTGELFF.